The 28 T cell receptor beta chains presented below share a single source sample, sequenced in a study of T cells in Graves' hyperthyroidism and ophthalmopathy. RNA transcripts served as the template for amplifying TCR beta CDR3 regions. Carried out on the TCR CDR3, a first-round RT-PCR used the HTBI primer set. MiXCR was run by TCRdb on the multiplex PCR reads, yielding one entry per CDR3 protein. This table has nearly 750,000 distinct CDR3 sequences, over 35% appearing once. Material: blood. The receptors originated from a woman in her forties with Graves' hyperthyroidism.

A word on this clonotype: A much larger clone differs by one base, so this may be a read error. This rearrangement joins TRBV19 to TRBJ1-2; D is possibly TRBD1 (6 bases). The germline V gene has CDR1 LNHDA and CDR2 SQIVND (reference sequence). Trimming removed 7 bases from V and 9 bases from J, with 24 bases in between. The CDR3 totals 15 residues. The CDR3 protein is CASTPTPGTRGSYTF. Written as DNA, the CDR3 is TGTGCCAGTACCCCCACCCCTGGGACAAGAGGTAGCTACACCTTC.

This clonotype was counted many times. The V call is TRBV5-5, the J call TRBJ1-5; TRBD1 matches 8 bases. V dropped 1 base and J dropped 5; count of bases not matched to a gene: 11. CDR3 size: 17 residues. Germline V gene sequence: CDR1 SGHKS, CDR2 YYEKEE (reference sequence). CDR3 loop: CASSLMMTGASDQPQHF. The CDR3 coding sequence is TGTGCCAGCAGCTTGATGATGACAGGGGCCAGCGATCAGCCCCAGCATTTT.

The chain joins TRBV29-1 to TRBJ1-1; D uncertain. Deletions cut 8 bases from V and 4 bases from J, with 17 bases between. Germline V gene sequence: CDR1 SQVTM, CDR2 ANQGSEA. CDR3 size: 13 residues. CDR3 nucleotides: TGCAGCTTACTAGGTCCCAGAGGCACTGAAGCTTTCTTT. Translated, it gives CSLLGPRGTEAFF.

This clonotype was recorded many times. V gene TRBV4-3 combines with J gene TRBJ1-1; TRBD1 agrees at 9 bases. The CDR3 covers 15 residues. V lost 2 bases and J lost 2; bases outside the gene matches: 3. Germline CDR1 and CDR2: LGHNA and YSLEER. This CDR3 is CASSQRQGGNTEAFF. Here the CDR3 DNA reads TGCGCCAGCAGCCAAAGACAGGGGGGAAACACTGAAGCTTTCTTT.

Comment on this clonotype: A single base separates this from a much larger clone, so it may be a read error. Because it lacks the conserved phenylalanine or tryptophan at the end, this CDR3 is likely a read error. J is TRBJ1-1 and V is TRBV7-2, with D possibly matching TRBD1 (5 bases). Germline V gives CDR1 SGHTA, CDR2 FQGNSA. Deletions cut 5 bases from V and 5 bases from J, with 9 bases between. The length of the CDR3 is 12 residues. The CDR3 DNA reads TGTGCCAGCAGCCCAGACAGAACTGAAGCTTTCTCT. Its translation: CASSPDRTEAFS.

The chain combines TRBV5-5 with TRBJ1-2; the D is unclear. CDR1 is SGHKS and CDR2 is YYEKEE in the germline V gene (reference sequence). CDR3 length equals 15 residues. V lost 3 bases, J lost 4 bases, and 16 bases lay in between. CDR3 amino acids: CASSSNSNHPYGYTF. The CDR3 coding sequence is TGTGCCAGCAGCTCAAACAGCAACCACCCCTATGGCTACACCTTC.

This clonotype was recorded at least ten times. The chain uses TRBV20-1 and TRBJ2-5; 8 bases map to TRBD1. J gave up 5 bases and V 3 bases, and 11 bases lay outside the gene matches. Germline loops: CDR1 DFQATT, CDR2 SNEGSKA (reference sequence). The CDR3 sequence is 15 residues long. CDR3 nucleotide sequence: TGCAGTGCTAGTGGACAGGGCACGCTGTCGGAGACCCAGTACTTC. This gives the protein CSASGQGTLSETQYF.

The sample holds many counts of this clonotype. The chain recombines TRBV24-1 with TRBJ1-5, with no clear D. Germline loops: CDR1 KGHDR, CDR2 SFDVKD. There are 12 residues in the CDR3. Trimming took off 3 bases at V and 3 bases at J, with 2 bases between the two ends. CDR3: CATSDPNQPQHF. The CDR3 DNA sequence: TGTGCCACCAGTGATCCCAATCAGCCCCAGCATTTT.

The chain links TRBV7-9 to TRBJ1-1; TRBD1 aligns across 7 bases. The length of the CDR3 is 16 residues. The germline V gene has CDR1 SEHNR and CDR2 FQNEAQ (reference sequence). Unmatched junction bases numbered 10, after V lost 6 bases and J lost 0 bases. The CDR3 loop is CASRAGTDHMNTEAFF. CDR3 DNA sequence: TGTGCCAGCAGGGCCGGGACAGACCATATGAACACTGAAGCTTTCTTT.

This clonotype was observed a handful of times. The chain combines TRBV10-3 with TRBJ1-6, with a possible D match to TRBD1 (6 bases). The CDR3 contains 15 residues. V lost 10 bases to trimming and J lost 0 bases, with 13 bases between them. Germline V gives CDR1 ENHRY, CDR2 SYGVKD. Here the CDR3 reads CATRRDTSYNSPLHF. Written as DNA, the CDR3 is TGTGCCACCAGGAGGGACACCTCCTATAATTCACCCCTCCACTTT.

This clonotype was detected a few times. This chain connects TRBV5-1 to TRBJ2-5; 7 bases are shared with TRBD1. The CDR3 runs 14 residues. Trimming cost V 5 bases and J 2 bases; bases outside gene matches: 6. Looked up from germline, CDR1 is SGHRS and CDR2 is YFSETQ. CDR3 nucleotides: TGCGCCAGCAGGGTGCAGGGGGTGCAAGAGACCCAGTACTTC. This translates into CASRVQGVQETQYF.

This clonotype was observed once. V and J are TRBV25-1 and TRBJ2-7; D is unclear. Germline-derived CDR1 and CDR2 are MGHDK and SYGVNS. V was cut by 9 bases and J by 4 bases, with 7 bases left in between. The length of the CDR3 is 10 residues. The CDR3 protein is CARGMYEQYF. As DNA, the CDR3 is TGTGCCAGGGGGATGTACGAGCAGTACTTC.

V usage is TRBV6-4 and J usage is TRBJ2-7, with TRBD1 identical over 9 bases. Germline V gene sequence: CDR1 MRHNA, CDR2 SNTAGT. V gave up 6 bases and J gave up 4 bases; unmatched junction bases: 10. The CDR3 has 15 residues. The chain's CDR3 is CASSNPGQGGYEQYF. The CDR3 coding sequence is TGTGCCAGCAGCAATCCGGGACAGGGCGGATACGAGCAGTACTTC.

The chain is built from TRBV15 and TRBJ1-1; tentative D call: TRBD1 (6 bases). Germline loops: CDR1 LNHNV, CDR2 YYDKDF (reference sequence). The CDR3 has 15 amino acids. The V and J ends lost 6 bases and 2 bases respectively, with 16 bases between them. The CDR3, as DNA: TGTGCCACCAGTCAGGGGTCCCGGGGCAACACTGAAGCTTTCTTT. Encoded protein: CATSQGSRGNTEAFF.

The gene calls are TRBV3-1 and TRBJ1-2; D is uncertain. Per the germline V gene, CDR1 is LGHDT and CDR2 is YNNKEL (reference sequence). The CDR3 runs 14 residues. Trimming removed 1 base from V and 5 bases from J, with 11 bases in between. The chain's CDR3 is CASSQAGISYGYTF. In DNA, the CDR3 is TGTGCCAGCAGCCAAGCCGGGATTTCATATGGCTACACCTTC.

This clonotype was recorded many times. The chain employs TRBV2 and TRBJ1-2; 10 nucleotides line up with TRBD1. CDR3 length: 16 residues. Trimming cost V 5 bases and J 4 bases; bases outside gene matches: 10. Germline CDR1 is SNHLY and CDR2 is FYNNEI. The CDR3 DNA sequence: TGTGCCAGCAGTAACCAACCGGGACAGGGGACCTATGGCTACACCTTC. Its protein product is CASSNQPGQGTYGYTF.

There are many counts of this clonotype. The CDR3 DNA sequence: TGTGCCAGCAGCCACTACAGGGACCATGAAGCTTTCTTT. Protein sequence: CASSHYRDHEAFF. V is TRBV12-3 or TRBV12-4 and J is TRBJ1-1; D may be TRBD1 (6 bases). The CDR3 is made up of 13 amino acids. Trimming took 6 bases from V and 7 from J, leaving 15 bases between them.

This clonotype was found once. The chain employs TRBV2 and TRBJ1-3; the D gene is possibly TRBD1 (6 bases). Looked up from germline, CDR1 is SNHLY and CDR2 is FYNNEI. The ends were cut back, 6 bases at V and 1 base at J, with 10 bases in the middle. This CDR3 has 14 residues. CDR3 amino acids: CASRGGPSGNTIYF. The CDR3 bases are TGTGCCAGCAGGGGGGGGCCATCTGGAAACACCATATATTTT.

Only a few counts were recorded for this clonotype. V is TRBV7-6 and J is TRBJ1-1; 7 bases are shared with TRBD1. Losses at the gene ends were 2 bases for V and 7 bases for J; bases not matched to a gene: 13. This CDR3 is 16 amino acids long. In germline, CDR1 is SGHVS, CDR2 FNYEAQ. The CDR3 DNA follows: TGTGCCAGCAGCTTACGGACCGGGGGAACAGGGGATGAAGCTTTCTTT. This translates into CASSLRTGGTGDEAFF.

The rearrangement joins TRBV25-1 to TRBJ1-6; 8 bases fit TRBD1. Germline loops: CDR1 MGHDK, CDR2 SYGVNS. There are 19 residues in the CDR3. Trimming removed 0 bases from V and 4 bases from J; junction bases left unmatched: 11. The CDR3 nucleotides read TGTGCCAGCAGTGAATATGGACAGGGTAGACTGGGTTATAATTCACCCCTCCACTTT. Residues: CASSEYGQGRLGYNSPLHF. Using reference TRBV25-1 and TRBJ1-6 for the parts outside the CDR3, the full variable domain is EADIYQTPRYLVIGTGKKITLECSQTMGHDKMYWYQQDPGMELHLIHYSYGVNSTEKGDLSSESTVSRIRTEHFPLTLESARPSHTSQYLCASSEYGQGRLGYNSPLHFGNGTRLTVT.

The chain recombines TRBV7-2 with TRBJ2-7; 14 bases match TRBD2. The CDR3 contains 17 residues. The V gene end was trimmed by 1 base and the J gene end by 2 bases; junction bases not matched to a gene: 4. The V gene's germline CDR1 is SGHTA and CDR2 FQGNSA. The CDR3, as DNA: TGTGCCAGCAGCTTAGGGACTAGCGGGAGGTTCCCCTACGAGCAGTACTTC. Residues: CASSLGTSGRFPYEQYF.

The sample holds a few counts of this clonotype. The chain recombines TRBV24-1 with TRBJ2-3; 7 bases line up with TRBD1. V lost 8 bases, J lost 2 bases, and 6 bases stayed unmatched. There are 14 residues in the CDR3. The germline V gene has CDR1 KGHDR and CDR2 SFDVKD. CDR3 amino acids: CATNRDSDTDTQYF. For the CDR3, the DNA is TGTGCCACCAACCGGGACAGTGACACAGATACGCAGTATTTT.

This clonotype was picked up a small number of times. The CDR3 coding sequence is TGTGCCAGCAGGTCGGCCTACGAGCAGTACTTC. Its protein product is CASRSAYEQYF. The V gene is TRBV6-7, the J gene TRBJ2-7, with D uncertain. TRBV6-7 is an ORF for which the function is uncertain. V lost 6 bases and J 2 bases, leaving 5 bases between the germline ends. The CDR3 loop spans 11 amino acids.

This clonotype was picked up many times. This chain uses TRBV7-2 with TRBJ1-2; D uncertain. The CDR3 totals 14 residues. The V gene lost 1 base and the J gene lost 4 bases, with 10 bases spanning the gap. Germline V gene lookup returns CDR1 SGHTA and CDR2 FQGNSA. CDR3 bases: TGTGCCAGCAGCTTAGTGGAGAGGATCTATGGCTACACCTTC. This translates into CASSLVERIYGYTF.

In its sample, this clonotype was seen a few times. Germline is not matched at one junction end, which may reflect a read error. The rearrangement uses TRBV5-8 and TRBJ1-2; D is undetermined. There are 13 residues in the CDR3. CDR1 and CDR2 (germline): SGHTS, YDEGEE. The CDR3 nucleotides read TGTGCCAGCAGCTTCCGTGGAAACTATAGCTACACCTTC. This translates into CASSFRGNYSYTF.

The V call is TRBV2, the J call TRBJ2-1; the match to TRBD1 covers 7 bases. The J segment lost 0 bases and the V segment lost 8 bases, leaving 10 bases of the junction unmatched. The CDR3 spans 16 residues. Germline V gene data show CDR1 as SNHLY and CDR2 as FYNNEI. CDR3 in amino acids: CASGDSDPRSYNEQFF. The CDR3 DNA reads as TGTGCCAGCGGGGACAGCGACCCCCGCTCCTACAATGAGCAGTTCTTC.

This clonotype was detected once. A read error may be the cause here, since a much bigger clone is one base away. The rearrangement uses TRBV7-2 and TRBJ2-5; possibly TRBD2 for D (6 bases). Trimming removed 5 bases from V and 6 bases from J, with 19 bases in between. The CDR3 covers 15 residues. Germline V CDR1 and CDR2: SGHTA, FQGNSA. In DNA form, the CDR3 reads TGTGCCAGCAGCCTTCCGGGAGAGGTAGTAAAGACCCAGTACTTC. It yields the protein CASSLPGEVVKTQYF.

The chain combines TRBV6-5 with TRBJ2-7; 8 nucleotides align to TRBD1. The V and J ends lost 4 bases and 7 bases, in that order; junction bases with no gene match: 12. Germline V CDR1 and CDR2: MNHEY, SVGAGI. The CDR3 contains 15 residues. CDR3 sequence reads: CASSLPRTGPREQYF. CDR3 nucleotides: TGTGCCAGCAGTTTGCCGCGGACAGGGCCGAGGGAGCAGTACTTC.